The sample holds many counts of the clone carrying this T cell receptor (beta chain). The target antigen is unknown. This CDR3 is 15 amino acids long. Germline-derived CDR1 and CDR2 are MDHEN and SYDVKM. Trimming took 6 bases from V and 7 from J; bases not matched to a gene: 10. Library construction for TCR beta used iRepertoire HTBI primers and Arm-PCR of CDR3 regions. TCRdb independently ran MiXCR on the multiplex PCR reads; one entry per CDR3 protein. The data show some 420,000 distinct CDR3 sequences, 22% seen once. This sample is part of a study of regulatory T cells in long-lasting Graves disease. Study-level points and caveats: Patients with persistent disease showed a bias toward TRBV28, TRBJ1-2 and TRBJ2-5.

Time point: persistent/refractory GD, antithyroid drugs over 5 years with positive TRAb. PBMC RNA served as the TCR library source. A roughly 9-milliliter sample of peripheral blood was drawn into EDTA tubes. The chain couples TRBV28 to TRBJ2-2; 8 nucleotides align to TRBD1. The receptor's source is a female donor with Graves disease. The input for sequencing was peripheral blood mononuclear cells (PBMCs), taken when the disease was refractory, from a patient treated with antithyroid drugs. CDR3 nucleotide sequence: TGTGCCAGCAGCGACCCCAGGGGGCGGATCGGGGAGCTGTTTTTT. Translation: CASSDPRGRIGELFF. Combining the CDR3 with reference TRBV28 and TRBJ2-2 gives the whole variable domain DVKVTQSSRYLVKRTGEKVFLECVQDMDHENMFWYRQDPGLGLRLIYFSYDVKMKEKGDIPEGYSVSREKKERFSLILESASTNQTSMYLCASSDPRGRIGELFFGEGSRLTVL.